The clone carrying this TCR beta chain has a count of ten or more. The sample belongs to a study of molecular identifiers for immune sequencing clone quantification. Investigators produced naive CD8 libraries from about 19,000 to 1,100,000 sorted cells, drawing on 10%, 30% or 50% RNA. The authors built bulk TCR libraries by previously described methods with listed TCR primers. One entry per CDR3 protein, called by TCRdb with MiXCR from the PCR reads. Of 400,000 to 600,000 distinct CDR3 sequences listed, about 21% were seen once; the top ten hold about 0.8%. Germline lookup yields CDR1 SGHRS and CDR2 YFSETQ. The CDR3 is made up of 14 amino acids. The germline V and J ends were trimmed by 0 bases and 5 bases, with 11 bases remaining between them.

Sequencing was performed on naive CD8+ T cells from blood, with Jurkat cell RNA spiked in. Subset denoted: FACS-sorted CD8+CD4-CCR7+CD45RA+ naive T cells. The chain links TRBV5-1 to TRBJ2-5; a possible D gene is TRBD1 (5 bases). This receptor was identified in a human donor in good health. Some libraries in this study had Jurkat cell RNA spiked in. DNA for the CDR3: TGCGCCAGCAGCTTGGAGGGGTTAAGGGAGACCCAGTACTTC. Translation: CASSLEGLRETQYF.